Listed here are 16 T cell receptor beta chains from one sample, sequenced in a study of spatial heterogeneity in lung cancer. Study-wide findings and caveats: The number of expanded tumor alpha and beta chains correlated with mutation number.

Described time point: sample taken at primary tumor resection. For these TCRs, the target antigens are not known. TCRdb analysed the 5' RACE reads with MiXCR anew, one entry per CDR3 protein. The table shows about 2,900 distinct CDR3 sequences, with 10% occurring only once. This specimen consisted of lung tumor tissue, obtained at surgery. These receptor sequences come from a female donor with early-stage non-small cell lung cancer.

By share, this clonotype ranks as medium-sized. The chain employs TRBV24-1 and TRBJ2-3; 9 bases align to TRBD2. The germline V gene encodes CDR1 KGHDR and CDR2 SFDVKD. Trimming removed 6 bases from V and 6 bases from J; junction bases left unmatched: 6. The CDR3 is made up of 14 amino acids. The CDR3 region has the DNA TGTGCCACCAGTTCCGCGGGGGGGCTGGATACGCAGTATTTT. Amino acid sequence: CATSSAGGLDTQYF.

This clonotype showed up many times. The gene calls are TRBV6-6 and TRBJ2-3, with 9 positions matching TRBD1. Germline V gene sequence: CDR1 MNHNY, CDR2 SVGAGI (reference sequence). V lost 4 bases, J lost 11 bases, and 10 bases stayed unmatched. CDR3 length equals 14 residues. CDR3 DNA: TGTGCCAGCAGTTCGGAGGGGACAGGGATTGGGCAGTATTTT. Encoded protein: CASSSEGTGIGQYF.

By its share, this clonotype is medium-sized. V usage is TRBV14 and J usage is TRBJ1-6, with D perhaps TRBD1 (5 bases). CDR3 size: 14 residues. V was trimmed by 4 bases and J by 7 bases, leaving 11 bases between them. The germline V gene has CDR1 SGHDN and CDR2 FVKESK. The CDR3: CASSRRGVNSPLHF. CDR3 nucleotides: TGTGCCAGCAGCCGAAGGGGAGTAAATTCACCCCTCCACTTT.

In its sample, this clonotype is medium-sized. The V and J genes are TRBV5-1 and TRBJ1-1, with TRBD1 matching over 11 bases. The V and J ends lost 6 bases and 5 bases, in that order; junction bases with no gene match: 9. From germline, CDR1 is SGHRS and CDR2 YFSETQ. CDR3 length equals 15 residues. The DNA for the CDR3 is TGCGCCAGCAAAAGGGACGGGACAGGGGGTACTGAAGCTTTCTTT. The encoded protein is CASKRDGTGGTEAFF.

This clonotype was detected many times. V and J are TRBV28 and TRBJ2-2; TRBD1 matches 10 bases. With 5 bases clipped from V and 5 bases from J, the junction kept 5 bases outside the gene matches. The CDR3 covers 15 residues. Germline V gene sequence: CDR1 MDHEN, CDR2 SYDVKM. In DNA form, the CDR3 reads TGTGCCAGCAGTCTCTGGGACAGGGGAACCGGGGAGCTGTTTTTT. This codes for CASSLWDRGTGELFF.

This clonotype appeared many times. The CDR3 nucleotides read TGTGCCAGTAGTATCCACTACAGACAGGGAGGGGGTCAGCCCCAGCATTTT. Translation: CASSIHYRQGGGQPQHF. The gene calls are TRBV19 and TRBJ1-5, with 7 bases that match TRBD1. The CDR3 loop spans 17 amino acids. J lost 6 bases, V lost 3 bases, and 14 bases had no gene match. Germline-derived CDR1 and CDR2 are LNHDA and SQIVND (reference sequence).

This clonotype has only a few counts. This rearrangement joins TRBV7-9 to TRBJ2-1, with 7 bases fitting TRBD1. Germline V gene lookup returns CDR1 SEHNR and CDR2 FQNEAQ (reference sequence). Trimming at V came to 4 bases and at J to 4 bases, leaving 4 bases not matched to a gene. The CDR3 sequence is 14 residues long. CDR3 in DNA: TGTGCCAGCAGCTCATGGGACAGATACAATGAGCAGTTCTTC. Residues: CASSSWDRYNEQFF.

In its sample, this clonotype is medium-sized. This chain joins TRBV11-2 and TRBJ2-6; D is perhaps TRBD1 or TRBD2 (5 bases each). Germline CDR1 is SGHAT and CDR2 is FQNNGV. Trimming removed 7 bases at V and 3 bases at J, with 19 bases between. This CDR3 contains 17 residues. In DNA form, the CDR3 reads TGTGCCAGCACCCCCAACGGGGCCATTTATGGGGCCAACGTCCTGACTTTC. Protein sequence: CASTPNGAIYGANVLTF. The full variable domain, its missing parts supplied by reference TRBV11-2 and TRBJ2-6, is EAGVAQSPRYKIIEKRQSVAFWCNPISGHATLYWYQQILGQGPKLLIQFQNNGVVDDSQLPKDRFSAERLKGVDSTLKIQPAKLEDSAVYLCASTPNGAIYGANVLTFGAGSRLTVL.

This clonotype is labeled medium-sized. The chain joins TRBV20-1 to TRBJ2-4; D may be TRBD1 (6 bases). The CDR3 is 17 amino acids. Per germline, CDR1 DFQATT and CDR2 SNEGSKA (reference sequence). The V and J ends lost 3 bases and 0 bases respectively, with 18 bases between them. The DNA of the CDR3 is TGCAGTGCTAGGACCTCGAGACAGGCGTTAGCCAAAAACATTCAGTACTTC. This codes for CSARTSRQALAKNIQYF.

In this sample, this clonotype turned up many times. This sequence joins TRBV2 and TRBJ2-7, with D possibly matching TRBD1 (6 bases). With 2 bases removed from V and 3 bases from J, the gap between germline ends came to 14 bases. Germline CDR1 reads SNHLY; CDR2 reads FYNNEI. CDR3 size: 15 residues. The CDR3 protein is CASSEMNRADYEQYF. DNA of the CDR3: TGTGCCAGCAGTGAAATGAACAGGGCGGACTACGAGCAGTACTTC.

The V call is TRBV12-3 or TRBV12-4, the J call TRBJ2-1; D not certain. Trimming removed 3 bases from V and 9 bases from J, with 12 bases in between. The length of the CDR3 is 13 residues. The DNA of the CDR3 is TGTGCCAGCAGTTTCCACCAGACGGCTGAGCAGTTCTTC. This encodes CASSFHQTAEQFF.

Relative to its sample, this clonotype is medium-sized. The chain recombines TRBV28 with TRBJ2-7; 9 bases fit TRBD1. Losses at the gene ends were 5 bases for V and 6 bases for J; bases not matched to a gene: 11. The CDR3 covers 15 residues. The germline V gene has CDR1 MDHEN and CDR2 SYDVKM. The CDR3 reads CASSLSQTGGGEQYF. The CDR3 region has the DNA TGTGCCAGCAGTCTAAGCCAGACAGGGGGGGGCGAGCAGTACTTC.

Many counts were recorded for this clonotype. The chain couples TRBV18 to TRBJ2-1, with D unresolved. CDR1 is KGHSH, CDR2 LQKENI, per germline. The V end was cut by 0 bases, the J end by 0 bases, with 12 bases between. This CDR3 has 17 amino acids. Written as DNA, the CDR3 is TGTGCCAGCTCACCACCGGCGCTCCCGGGCTCCTACAATGAGCAGTTCTTC. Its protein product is CASSPPALPGSYNEQFF. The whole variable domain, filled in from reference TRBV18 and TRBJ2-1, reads NAGVMQNPRHLVRRRGQEARLRCSPMKGHSHVYWYRQLPEEGLKFMVYLQKENIIDESGMPKERFSAEFPKEGPSILRIQQVVRGDSAAYFCASSPPALPGSYNEQFFGPGTRLTVL.

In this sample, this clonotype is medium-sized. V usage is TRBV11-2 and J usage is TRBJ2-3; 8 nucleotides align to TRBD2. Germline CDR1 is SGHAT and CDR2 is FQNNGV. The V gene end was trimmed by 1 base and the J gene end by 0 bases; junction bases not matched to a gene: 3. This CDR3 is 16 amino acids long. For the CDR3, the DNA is TGTGCCAGCAGCTTAGCTAGCGGGCCTAGCACAGATACGCAGTATTTT. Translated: CASSLASGPSTDTQYF. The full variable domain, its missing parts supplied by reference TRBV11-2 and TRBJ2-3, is EAGVAQSPRYKIIEKRQSVAFWCNPISGHATLYWYQQILGQGPKLLIQFQNNGVVDDSQLPKDRFSAERLKGVDSTLKIQPAKLEDSAVYLCASSLASGPSTDTQYFGPGTRLTVL.

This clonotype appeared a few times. The CDR3 loop is CSVYREGGQYF. DNA of the CDR3: TGCAGCGTGTACCGGGAGGGGGGACAGTACTTC. This chain uses TRBV29-1 with TRBJ2-7; 8 bases line up with TRBD2. The V and J ends lost 6 bases and 10 bases, in that order; junction bases with no gene match: 8. The germline V gene encodes CDR1 SQVTM and CDR2 ANQGSEA. The CDR3 consists of 11 residues.

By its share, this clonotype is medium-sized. This CDR3 is CASSLVGGQGNEQFF. In DNA form, the CDR3 reads TGCGCCAGCAGCTTGGTAGGGGGGCAAGGGAATGAGCAGTTCTTC. The chain recombines TRBV5-1 with TRBJ2-1, with D perhaps assigned TRBD1 or TRBD2 (6 bases each). The V gene's germline CDR1 is SGHRS and CDR2 YFSETQ. The length of the CDR3 is 15 residues. The germline V and J ends were trimmed by 0 bases and 7 bases, with 14 bases remaining between them.